A single sample gave rise to the 8 T cell receptor delta chains below, sequenced in a study of gamma-delta chains in newborns, infants, children. TCRdb applied CATT to the reads for clone calling. The sample includes about 8,300 delta-chain clones, roughly 1.5% seen only once; the top ten take just over 8%. The sequenced sample was blood. The receptors were gathered from a child who was a newborn, infant or young child, either healthy, febrile or measles-vaccinated (not recorded which).

Relative to its sample, this clone is medium-sized (0.01 to 0.1%). This chain joins TRDV1 and TRDJ1, with D possibly being TRDD2 (5 bases). The CDR3 is 14 residues long. V lost 5 bases to trimming and J lost 8 bases, with 18 bases between them. Looked up from germline, CDR1 is TSWWSYY and CDR2 is QGS. The chain's CDR3 is CALGITYVKGKLIF. The CDR3 nucleotides are TGTGCTCTTGGGATCACCTACGTTAAGGGGAAACTCATCTTT.

This clone was seen a few times. The chain joins TRDV3 to TRDJ1, with 13 bases matching TRDD3. Trimming removed 4 bases from V and 2 bases from J; junction bases left unmatched: 19. The CDR3 spans 19 residues. The germline gives CDR1 TVYSNPD, CDR2 GDNSRS (reference sequence). The CDR3 region has the DNA TGTGCCTCCGTATTCCTACGTACTGGGGGATACGACTTAACCGATAAACTCATCTTT. It translates to CASVFLRTGGYDLTDKLIF.

This clone is medium-sized in the sample. The same CDR3 arises from other DNA sequences in this sample as well. J is TRDJ1 and V is TRDV2; 7 bases line up with TRDD3. J gave up 3 bases and V 0 bases, and 3 bases lay outside the gene matches. This CDR3 has 14 residues. CDR1 is GEAIGNYY, CDR2 EKD, per germline. CDR3 sequence (DNA): TGTGCCTGTGACACCGGTACTGGGGCCGATAAACTCATCTTT. Its translation is CACDTGTGADKLIF.

Comments on this clone: A read error likely explains why the TCRdb protein, taken from a much larger clone, differs from this DNA's translation at residue 12; the protein shown is translated from the DNA. The chain couples TRAV29/DV5 to TRDJ1, with D hard to call. This CDR3 region has 13 residues. From germline, CDR1 is NSMFDY and CDR2 ISSIKDK. The CDR3 DNA is TGTGCAGCAAGGCCGAAGGTGGACGATAAACTCACCTTT. It specifies CAARPKVDDKLTF.

As concerns this clone: A much larger clonotype is one base distant, so this may be a read error. Different DNA sequences within this sample yield the same CDR3. This chain uses TRDV2 with TRDJ1; 8 bases map to TRDD3. Germline CDR1 and CDR2: GEAIGNYY and EKD. Unmatched junction bases numbered 13, after V lost 2 bases and J lost 0 bases. CDR3 size: 18 residues. The CDR3 DNA is TGTGCCTGTGACAATACCCTAATGGGGGATTCGTACACCGATAAACTCATCTTT. It specifies CACDNTLMGDSYTDKLIF.

As concerns this clone: TCRdb's entry gives the protein of a much larger clone, which mismatches this DNA's translation at residue 13, likely from a read error; the protein reported here is translated from the DNA. This chain links TRDV1 with TRDJ1; no reliable D call. Germline-derived CDR1 and CDR2 are TSWWSYY and QGS. CDR3 length equals 15 residues. CDR3 DNA: TGTGCTCTTGGGGAACTAACAGCCCTAGCCGATAAACCCATCTTT. It yields the protein CALGELTALADKPIF.

In its sample, this clone ranks as medium-sized. Other nucleotide sequences in the sample specify the same CDR3. V and J are TRDV1 and TRDJ1, with 8 positions matching TRDD3. The CDR3 consists of 19 residues. Unmatched junction bases numbered 16, after V lost 4 bases and J lost 0 bases. CDR1 is TSWWSYY and CDR2 is QGS in the germline V gene. CDR3 in DNA: TGTGCTCTTGGGGTCCACTTACTGGGGGGCCTAACGTACACCGATAAACTCATCTTT. Translated: CALGVHLLGGLTYTDKLIF.

No V gene call was produced; the J gene was TRDJ1; TRDD3, as called in the table, went unchecked against the DNA. This CDR3 region has 21 residues. CDR3 in amino acids: CALGEHGGAGWGMWGTDKLIF. DNA of the CDR3: TGTGCTCTTGGGGAACATGGGGGGGCAGGCTGGGGGATGTGGGGAACCGATAAACTCATCTTT.